What follows are 4 T cell receptor beta chains derived from one specimen sequenced in a study of T cells after yellow fever vaccination. TCRdb itself ran the 5' RACE reads through MiXCR, one entry per CDR3 protein. This sample has tens of thousands of distinct CDR3 sequences, with around 6.9% found just once. This specimen consisted of CD8+ T cells sorted from PBMCs, obtained 5 days after the first yellow fever vaccination. These receptors were obtained from a man aged 18-30 years who received the YFV17D yellow fever vaccine.

The table lists this clonotype with a few counts. The chain has TRBV5-4 and TRBJ1-1; D uncertain. Looked up from germline, CDR1 is SGHNT and CDR2 is YYREEE (reference sequence). This CDR3 has 12 amino acids. V was trimmed by 0 bases and J by 8 bases, leaving 8 bases between them. CDR3 loop: CASSLAGLEAFF. For the CDR3, the DNA is TGTGCCAGCAGCTTGGCGGGCCTGGAAGCTTTCTTT.

This clonotype came up many times. The chain joins TRBV6-1 to TRBJ2-1; TRBD1 matches 11 bases. The CDR3 has 15 amino acids. The germline V gene has CDR1 MNHNS and CDR2 SASEGT. Trimming at V came to 5 bases and at J to 6 bases, leaving 6 bases not matched to a gene. CDR3 loop: CASSLGTGGFNEQFF. The DNA for the CDR3 is TGTGCCAGCAGTCTCGGGACAGGGGGGTTCAATGAGCAGTTCTTC.

The CDR3 sequence: CASSYSIPSEETQYF. CDR3 sequence (DNA): TGTGCCAGCAGTTACTCGATTCCTAGCGAAGAGACCCAGTACTTC. The V gene is TRBV6-5, the J gene TRBJ2-5; perhaps TRBD2 as D (6 bases). V gave up 0 bases and J gave up 3 bases, with 11 bases separating them. Per the germline V gene, CDR1 is MNHEY and CDR2 is SVGAGI. CDR3 length: 15 amino acids.

The rearrangement uses TRBV7-9 and TRBJ1-5, with 7 bases fitting TRBD1. CDR1 SEHNR and CDR2 FQNEAQ come from the germline V gene (reference sequence). Unmatched junction bases numbered 10, after V lost 5 bases and J lost 9 bases. CDR3 length: 14 residues. This chain's CDR3 is CASSPRGAGRPQHF. The CDR3 bases are TGTGCCAGCAGCCCCAGGGGGGCAGGGCGGCCCCAGCATTTT.